This TCR beta chain was recovered during a study of T cells expressing NK-cell markers. Study background: From sorted CD3+CD56+NKG2C+, CD3+CD56+NKG2C- and CD3+CD56-NKG2C+ T cells came the TCR beta repertoires. Most of the eight sequenced donors were HCMV-seropositive; one was seronegative.

The CDR3 spans 15 residues. Germline V gene lookup returns CDR1 SGHRS and CDR2 YFSETQ. TCRdb reprocessed the 5' RACE reads and reports one entry per CDR3 protein, with no DNA. The sample's table shows some 140,000 distinct CDR3 sequences. This clonotype was obtained from a woman in her forties or fifties in good health. This chain links TRBV5-1 with TRBJ2-4; TCRdb picks TRBD2, but there is no DNA to check that call. What was sequenced was blood T cells: a sorted CD56 or NKG2C T cell subset, CD4+ or CD8+ T cells, or bulk PBMC T cells (not recorded which). This chain's CDR3 is CASSLAQTSGYIQYF.